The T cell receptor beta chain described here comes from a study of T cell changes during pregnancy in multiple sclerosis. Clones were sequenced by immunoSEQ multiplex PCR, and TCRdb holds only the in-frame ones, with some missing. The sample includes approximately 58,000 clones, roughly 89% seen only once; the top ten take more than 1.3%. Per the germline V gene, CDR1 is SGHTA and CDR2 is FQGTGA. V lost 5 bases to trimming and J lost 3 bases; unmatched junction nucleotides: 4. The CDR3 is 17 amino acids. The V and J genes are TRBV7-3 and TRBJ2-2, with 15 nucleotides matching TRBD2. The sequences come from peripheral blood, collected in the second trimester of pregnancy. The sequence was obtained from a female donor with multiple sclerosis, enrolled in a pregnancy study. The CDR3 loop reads CASSRTSGRADTGELFF. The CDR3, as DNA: TGTGCCAGCAGCCGGACTAGCGGGAGGGCCGACACCGGGGAGCTGTTTTTT. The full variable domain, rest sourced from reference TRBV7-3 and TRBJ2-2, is GAGVSQTPSNKVTEKGKYVELRCDPISGHTALYWYRQSLGQGPEFLIYFQGTGAADDSGLPNDRFFAVRPEGSVSTLKIQRTERGDSAVYLCASSRTSGRADTGELFFGEGSRLTVL.